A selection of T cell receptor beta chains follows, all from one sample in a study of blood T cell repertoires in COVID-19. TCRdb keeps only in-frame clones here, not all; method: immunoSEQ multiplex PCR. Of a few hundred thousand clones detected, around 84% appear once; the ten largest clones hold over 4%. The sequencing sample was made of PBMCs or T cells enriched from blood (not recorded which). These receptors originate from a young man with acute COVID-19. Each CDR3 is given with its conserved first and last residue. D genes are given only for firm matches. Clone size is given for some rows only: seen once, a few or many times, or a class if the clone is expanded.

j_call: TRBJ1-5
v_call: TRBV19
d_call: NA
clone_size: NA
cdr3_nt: TGTGCCAGTAGAGCCCGCGGAGGGGGCAATCAGCCCCAGCATTTT
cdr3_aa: CASRARGGGNQPQHF

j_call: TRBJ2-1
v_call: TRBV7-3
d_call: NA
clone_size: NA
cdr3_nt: TGTGCCAGCGGGGGGAACTCCTACAATGAGCAGTTCTTC
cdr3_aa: CASGGNSYNEQFF

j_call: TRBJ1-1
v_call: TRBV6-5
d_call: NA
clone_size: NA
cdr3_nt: TGTGCCAGCAGTTACTCCTTCAGGGATGTCCCTGAAGCTTTCTTT
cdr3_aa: CASSYSFRDVPEAFF

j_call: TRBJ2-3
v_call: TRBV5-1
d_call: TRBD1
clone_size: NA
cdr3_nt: TGTGCCAGCAGCCTTGGGACAGGCTTACCAGATACGCAGTATTTT
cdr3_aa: CASSLGTGLPDTQYF

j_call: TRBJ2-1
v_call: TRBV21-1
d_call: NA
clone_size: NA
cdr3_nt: TGTGCCAGCAGCAAAACGCCGGGACAACTACCAGGCCTTTTATACAATGAGCAGTTCTTC
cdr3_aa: CASSKTPGQLPGLLYNEQFF

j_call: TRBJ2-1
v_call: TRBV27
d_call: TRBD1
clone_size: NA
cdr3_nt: TGTGCCAGCAGCCCCGACAGGGGGGGGAATGAGCAGTTCTTC
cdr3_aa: CASSPDRGGNEQFF

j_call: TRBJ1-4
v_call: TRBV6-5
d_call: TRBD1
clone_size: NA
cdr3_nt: TGTGCCATCCGGGGACAGTTTTCAACTAATGAAAAACTGTTTTTT
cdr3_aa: CAIRGQFSTNEKLFF

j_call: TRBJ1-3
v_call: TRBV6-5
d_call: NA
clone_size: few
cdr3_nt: TGTGCCAGCAGTCGGGTCTCTGGAAACACCATATATTTT
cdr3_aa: CASSRVSGNTIYF

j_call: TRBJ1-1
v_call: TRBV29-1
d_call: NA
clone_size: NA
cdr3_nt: TGCAGCGTTGAAGATCGACAAGGAGCTTTCTTT
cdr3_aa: CSVEDRQGAFF

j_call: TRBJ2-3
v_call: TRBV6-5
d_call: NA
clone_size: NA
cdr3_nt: TGTGCCAGCAGCCTGGACCCGACCGGGGTAGATACGCAGTATTTT
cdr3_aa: CASSLDPTGVDTQYF

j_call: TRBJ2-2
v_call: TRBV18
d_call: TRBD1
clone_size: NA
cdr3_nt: TGTGCCAGCTCACCCCGACAGGGATCGACCACCGGGGAGCTGTTTTTT
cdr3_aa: CASSPRQGSTTGELFF

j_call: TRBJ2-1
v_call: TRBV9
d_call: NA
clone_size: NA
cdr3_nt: TGTGCCAGCAGCGCGGACGAGCAACAGGGGCAGTTCTTC
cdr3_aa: CASSADEQQGQFF

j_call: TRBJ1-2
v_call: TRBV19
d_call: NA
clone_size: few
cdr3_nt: TGTGCCAGTAGGGAGGGAAGCGGGCAGGGCTACACCTTC
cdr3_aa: CASREGSGQGYTF

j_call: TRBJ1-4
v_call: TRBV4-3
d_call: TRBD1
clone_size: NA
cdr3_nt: TGCGCCAGCAGCCCAGACAGGACAGGGGCAAATGAAAAACTGTTTTTT
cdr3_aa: CASSPDRTGANEKLFF

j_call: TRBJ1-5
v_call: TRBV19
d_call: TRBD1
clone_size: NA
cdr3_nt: TGTGCCACCGTGGGGCAGGGGGCGACTCAGCCCCAGCATTTT
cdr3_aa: CATVGQGATQPQHF